This TCR beta chain stems from a study of identical twins. The study's findings and limits: Out-of-frame alpha sequences common to twins were enriched for low generation probability. Findings depended on cross-sectional statistics rather than tracking the same donors. Cord blood's abundant beta clonotypes had fewer insertions, unlike memory repertoires.

Each CDR3 protein gets one entry after TCRdb re-called the 5' RACE reads with MiXCR. The sample has around 490,000 distinct CDR3 sequences, roughly an eighth seen once. This clonotype was seen a handful of times. The antigen is unknown. With 1 base clipped from V and 4 bases from J, the junction kept 13 bases outside the gene matches. Germline CDR1 reads SGHDT; CDR2 reads YYEEEE. CDR3 length equals 18 residues. These data also featured in a second study, about yellow fever vaccine responses in identical twins.

The receptor comes from a young woman in good health. Sequenced input: CD4+ T cells sorted from blood. The chain is built from TRBV5-6 and TRBJ2-3; 9 nucleotides agree with TRBD1. DNA for the CDR3: TGTGCCAGCAGCTTGATCGCCCGGGACAGGGTAATCGCAGATACGCAGTATTTT. This encodes CASSLIARDRVIADTQYF. Drawing the rest from reference TRBV5-6 and TRBJ2-3, the complete variable domain is DAGVTQSPTHLIKTRGQQVTLRCSPKSGHDTVSWYQQALGQGPQFIFQYYEEEERQRGNFPDRFSGHQFPNYSSELNVNALLLGDSALYLCASSLIARDRVIADTQYFGPGTRLTVL.